The 8 T cell receptor beta chains below all came from one sample that was sequenced in a study of OX40 agonist ivuxolimab in advanced cancers. Clones were read by immunoSEQ multiplex PCR, and TCRdb kept only the in-frame ones, dropping some. The sample shows 55,000 to 60,000 clones, approximately 80% of them seen only once. The input for sequencing was CD4+ or CD8+ T cells sorted from blood, taken in a trial of the OX40 agonist ivuxolimab. All receptors come from an adult with an advanced solid tumor such as melanoma, head and neck, liver or kidney cancer.

The chain couples TRBV5-6 to TRBJ2-4; D possibly uses TRBD1 or TRBD2 (6 bases each). The CDR3 is 12 residues long. CDR1 is SGHDT and CDR2 is YYEEEE in the germline V gene. The V end was cut by 0 bases, the J end by 16 bases, with 14 bases between. CDR3 in amino acids: CASSLDMGAGYF. The CDR3 DNA sequence: TGTGCCAGCAGCTTGGATATGGGGGCGGGATACTTC. Full variable domain (remainder filled in from reference TRBV5-6 and TRBJ2-4): DAGVTQSPTHLIKTRGQQVTLRCSPKSGHDTVSWYQQALGQGPQFIFQYYEEEERQRGNFPDRFSGHQFPNYSSELNVNALLLGDSALYLCASSLDMGAGYFGAGTRLSVL.

V gene TRBV7-3 combines with J gene TRBJ2-3, with 11 bases lining up with TRBD2. There are 16 residues in the CDR3. Germline V gene data show CDR1 as SGHTA and CDR2 as FQGTGA. V dropped 6 bases and J dropped 6; count of bases not matched to a gene: 11. Written as DNA, the CDR3 is TGTGCCAGCAGTCCGAGACTAGCGGGACCTGGGGATACGCAGTATTTT. It yields the protein CASSPRLAGPGDTQYF.

The chain recombines TRBV6-1 with TRBJ1-1; the D gene is possibly TRBD1 (5 bases). CDR3 length: 14 residues. The V end was cut by 5 bases, the J end by 6 bases, with 16 bases between. Per germline, CDR1 MNHNS and CDR2 SASEGT. The chain's CDR3 is CASSPGGSRAEAFF. The CDR3 DNA reads as TGTGCCAGCAGTCCAGGTGGGAGCAGGGCTGAAGCTTTCTTT.

This chain links TRBV6-1 with TRBJ2-7; D perhaps matches TRBD2 (5 bases). V lost 2 bases, J lost 6 bases, and 14 bases lay in between. This CDR3 is 14 amino acids long. Germline-derived CDR1 and CDR2 are MNHNS and SASEGT. CDR3 loop: CASSEKSFRGEQYF. As DNA, the CDR3 is TGTGCCAGCAGTGAAAAAAGTTTCCGGGGCGAGCAGTACTTC.

The V gene is TRBV6-4, the J gene TRBJ2-3; D perhaps matches TRBD1 (5 bases). The V end was cut by 6 bases, the J end by 6 bases, with 10 bases between. Germline CDR1 MRHNA, CDR2 SNTAGT. This CDR3 contains 12 residues. For the CDR3, the DNA is TGTGCCAGCAGGACAGCCCAGGATACGCAGTATTTT. This codes for CASRTAQDTQYF.

This clone came up once. At one boundary the junction diverges from the germline segment, which might be a read error. The rearrangement links TRBV10-3 to TRBJ2-2; 9 bases are shared with TRBD1. This CDR3 is 15 amino acids long. The germline V gene has CDR1 ENHRY and CDR2 SYGVKD. CDR3 DNA: TGTGCCATCAGTGCAGGACAGGGGAACAGCGGGGAGCTGTTTTTT. Translating it yields CAISAGQGNSGELFF.

The chain employs TRBV19 and TRBJ1-1, with a weak D call TRBD1 (5 bases). CDR1 LNHDA and CDR2 SQIVND come from the germline V gene (reference sequence). V lost 6 bases and J 4 bases, leaving 15 bases between the germline ends. CDR3 length: 14 residues. CDR3 sequence reads: CASRSQGFLTEAFF. The CDR3 bases are TGTGCCAGTAGGAGTCAGGGTTTTCTCACTGAAGCTTTCTTT.

The CDR3 region is CASGPFSGANVLTF. CDR3 DNA: TGTGCCAGCGGGCCTTTCTCTGGGGCCAACGTCCTGACTTTC. V and J are TRBV6-1 and TRBJ2-6; D call uncertain. The V end lost 8 bases, the J end lost 0 bases, and 8 bases lay between the germline ends. The CDR3 is 14 residues long. The germline V gene has CDR1 MNHNS and CDR2 SASEGT.